The sequence of this T cell receptor (beta chain) was determined in a study of CD8 T cells in ankylosing spondylitis. This CDR3 region has 14 residues. The germline gives CDR1 SGHVS, CDR2 FNYEAQ. Trimming shortened V by 1 base and J by 8 bases, and 14 bases separated the two germline ends. At least ten counts were recorded for this clonotype. With molecular barcodes, quantitative 5'-RACE was used to make the TCR beta libraries. Each CDR3 protein is one row after TCRdb ran MiXCR on the 5' RACE reads. In the table there are under 300,000 distinct CDR3 sequences, about 11% of which are singletons. The clonotype comes from a male donor with ankylosing spondylitis or in good health (not recorded which). This sequence joins TRBV7-6 and TRBJ1-2; a weak D match, TRBD1 (5 bases). Sequencing input: blood, either unsorted or a sorted T cell fraction (not recorded which). The CDR3 DNA reads TGTGCCAGCAGCTTAGGGGGGGGACGTATGGGCTACACCTTC. Protein: CASSLGGGRMGYTF.